This TCR beta chain was identified during a study of T cell responses to AZD1222 COVID-19 vaccine. The assay was immunoSEQ multiplex PCR, and TCRdb's table has in-frame clones only and misses some. The sample includes 150,000 or so clones, less than 95% of them seen just once. Trimming removed 0 bases at V and 5 bases at J, with 8 bases between. Germline CDR1 and CDR2: MNHEY and SVGEGT. This CDR3 region has 14 residues. Sequenced here: peripheral blood, sampled on day 0 of AZD1222 vaccination. The rearrangement joins TRBV6-2 or TRBV6-3 to TRBJ2-1; D assignment may be TRBD1 or TRBD2 (5 bases each). The clonotype comes from an adult in good health. CDR3 nucleotides: TGTGCCAGCAGTTACTCGGGACCGCACAATGAGCAGTTCTTC. Its translation is CASSYSGPHNEQFF.